One and the same sample provided the 7 T cell receptor beta chains below, sequenced in a study of T cells after yellow fever vaccination. Using its own MiXCR run on the 5' RACE reads, TCRdb lists one record per CDR3 protein. The sample lists approximately 110,000 distinct CDR3 sequences; 7.4% were seen once. The source was CD4+ T cells sorted from PBMCs, collected 10 to 11 days after the first yellow fever vaccination. These receptors came from a man younger than 30 who received the YFV17D yellow fever vaccine.

This clonotype has a count of ten or more. The chain uses TRBV5-1 and TRBJ2-1, with D perhaps matching TRBD1 (7 bases). Trimming took 0 bases from V and 5 from J, leaving 12 bases between them. The CDR3 is 15 amino acids. Germline V gene sequence: CDR1 SGHRS, CDR2 YFSETQ. The CDR3 sequence is CASSLGGTADNEQFF. DNA of the CDR3: TGCGCCAGCAGCTTGGGCGGGACAGCGGACAATGAGCAGTTCTTC.

This clonotype showed up many times. V usage is TRBV6-1 and J usage is TRBJ1-1; D remains ambiguous. Trimming removed 8 bases from V and 5 bases from J, with 15 bases in between. The germline V gene encodes CDR1 MNHNS and CDR2 SASEGT. The length of the CDR3 is 13 residues. In DNA form, the CDR3 reads TGTGCCAGCGTCCCACCCACGGGAACTGAAGCTTTCTTT. This encodes CASVPPTGTEAFF.

This clonotype was picked up many times. The V call is TRBV5-1, the J call TRBJ2-3; D unresolved. CDR1 is SGHRS and CDR2 is YFSETQ in the germline V gene. Trimming took 4 bases from V and 2 from J, leaving 11 bases between them. The CDR3 runs 14 residues. CDR3 DNA sequence: TGCGCCAGCAGCAAGGACGGATACACAGATACGCAGTATTTT. Its translation is CASSKDGYTDTQYF.

Here the CDR3 DNA reads TGCAGTGCGGGGAGCCGGGTCTTTACGTACAATGAGCAGTTCTTC. It codes for CSAGSRVFTYNEQFF. The chain has TRBV20-1 and TRBJ2-1; TRBD2 is a possible D gene (5 bases). The CDR3 is made up of 15 amino acids. Per the germline V gene, CDR1 is DFQATT and CDR2 is SNEGSKA (reference sequence). V was shortened by 6 bases and J by 4 bases, with 19 bases between the two germline ends.

This clonotype was found many times. The genes are TRBV5-1 and TRBJ1-5; no firm D call. The germline V gene encodes CDR1 SGHRS and CDR2 YFSETQ. The length of the CDR3 is 13 residues. Trimming removed 4 bases from V and 7 bases from J, with 12 bases in between. The CDR3 is CASSVLPGQPQHF. CDR3 in DNA: TGCGCCAGCAGCGTCCTCCCTGGGCAGCCCCAGCATTTT. Variable domain in full (rest from reference TRBV5-1 and TRBJ1-5): KAGVTQTPRYLIKTRGQQVTLSCSPISGHRSVSWYQQTPGQGLQFLFEYFSETQRNKGNFPGRFSGRQFSNSRSEMNVSTLELGDSALYLCASSVLPGQPQHFGDGTRLSIL.

This clonotype was recorded many times. J is TRBJ2-7 and V is TRBV12-3 or TRBV12-4; 9 bases map to TRBD1. The CDR3 spans 16 residues. Trimming took 5 bases from V and 3 from J; bases not matched to a gene: 11. Here the CDR3 reads CASSPAPGQGLYEQYF. The DNA of the CDR3 is TGTGCCAGCAGTCCCGCGCCGGGACAGGGCCTCTACGAGCAGTACTTC.

This clonotype occurred many times. V gene TRBV11-2 combines with J gene TRBJ2-6; 8 bases align to TRBD1. Germline lookup yields CDR1 SGHAT and CDR2 FQNNGV. This CDR3 is 15 amino acids long. V lost 6 bases to trimming and J lost 2 bases; unmatched junction nucleotides: 3. CDR3 sequence (DNA): TGTGCCAGCAGACTGACAGGGGCTGGGGCCAACGTCCTGACTTTC. Translation gives CASRLTGAGANVLTF.